Listed below are T cell receptor beta chains from one sample, sequenced in a study of brain metastases from non-small cell lung cancer. Assay: immunoSEQ multiplex PCR; the TCRdb copy retains only in-frame clones and omits some. The sample has roughly 14,000 clones, approximately 80% seen once; the top ten hold around 7.7%. The sample was primary lung tumor tissue. These receptors all come from a donor at least 40 years old with non-small cell lung cancer. The CDR3 runs from the conserved cysteine through the conserved F or W.

TRBV28,TRBJ1-2,CASTTSGTVYGYTF
TRBV11-3,TRBJ2-5,CASSLEAGETQYF
TRBV6-6,TRBJ1-5,CASSPSNQPQHF
TRBV3-1/TRBV3-2,TRBJ1-2,CASSRMDGPNYGYTF
TRBV7-8,TRBJ2-3,CASSLAEGRRTDTQYF
TRBV13,TRBJ1-3,CASSTSIGGSGNTIYF
TRBV2,TRBJ2-3,CASRNRDTRTDTQYF
TRBV7-2,TRBJ2-6,CASSFPGGANVLTF
TRBV9,TRBJ1-2,CASRPSAGGYTF
TRBV28,TRBJ1-3,CAIMTGVGNTIYF
TRBV19,TRBJ2-5,CASSIIPGVIETQYF
TRBV4-2,TRBJ2-1,CASSPLTSGNNEQFF
TRBV6-5,TRBJ1-3,CASSMGQGNTIYF
TRBV6-2/TRBV6-3,TRBJ2-2,CASSYRQVTGELFF
TRBV7-3,TRBJ2-7,CASSLQATYEQYF
TRBV6-5,TRBJ2-7,CASSYSGGSSSYEQYF
TRBV7-9,TRBJ2-1,CASSLGRYNEQFF
TRBV24-1,TRBJ1-2,CATNPGPLEDYTF
TRBV2,TRBJ1-4,CASSFSGASDEKLFF
TRBV4-1,TRBJ2-5,CASSQDSNSLGETQYF
TRBV6-5,TRBJ1-1,CASSYSGQMNTEAFF
TRBV10-3,TRBJ2-7,CAISDRTSGFSYEQYF
TRBV19,TRBJ2-5,CASSISGPAGGTQYF
TRBV3-1/TRBV3-2,TRBJ2-3,CASSRRQTLYPTDTQYF
TRBV7-9,TRBJ2-5,CASSPLSSGGMETQYF
TRBV9,TRBJ1-3,CASSVNGQGLSGNTIYF
TRBV7-3,TRBJ2-5,CASSPTPPGRGKETQYF
TRBV4-1,TRBJ1-1,CASSQETANTEAFF
TRBV7-9,TRBJ1-2,CASSPQGVQGGYGYTF
TRBV5-1,TRBJ1-1,CASSFSRKRYTEAFF
TRBV11-3,TRBJ1-1,CASSLDGSGAFF
TRBV24-1,TRBJ2-7,CATSDFGTGGEQYF
TRBV29-1,TRBJ1-2,CSVVWDTTLGGYTF
TRBV5-5,TRBJ1-5,CASSLQGNRGNQPQHF
TRBV5-6,TRBJ2-1,CASSLARGLYNEQFF
TRBV5-1,TRBJ1-3,CASSLGGQTSGNTIYF
TRBV28,TRBJ1-2,CASKTGTLNYGYTF
TRBV5-6,TRBJ1-2,CASTPGGVYGYTF
TRBV18,TRBJ1-6,CASSPPAGGASPLHF
TRBV5-5,TRBJ1-4,CASSLLEDEKLFF
TRBV6-5,TRBJ1-2,CASSTRTGIAYGYTF
TRBV18,TRBJ1-3,CASSSLPGTEISGNTIYF
TRBV2,TRBJ1-1,CASAQTGGVSEAFF
TRBV5-1,TRBJ2-3,CASSSGDSPYPPNTQYF
TRBV18,TRBJ2-7,CASSPPGTRSLSEQYF
TRBV9,TRBJ1-2,CASSRRDRVNYGYTF
TRBV7-3,TRBJ2-7,CASSLQATYEQYF
TRBV27,TRBJ2-6,CASSSRENGANVLTF
TRBV29-1,TRBJ1-1,CSAGNTEAFF
TRBV5-4,TRBJ2-3,CASSLSADTQYF
TRBV7-9,TRBJ2-2,CASSQQGNTGELFF
TRBV27,TRBJ1-5,CASSWGTNQPQHF
TRBV7-9,TRBJ1-2,CASSPGQGNYGYTF
TRBV27,TRBJ1-1,CASSFRRRNTEAFF
TRBV10-3,TRBJ1-1,CAISDRQGGNTEAFF
TRBV6-5,TRBJ2-3,CATCSESTDTQYF
TRBV5-6,TRBJ2-3,CASSFLTDSTDTQYF